What follows are 20 T cell receptor beta chains derived from one specimen sequenced in a study of graft-versus-host responses after intestinal transplantation. Clones were sequenced by immunoSEQ multiplex PCR, and TCRdb holds only the in-frame ones, with some missing. The data contain some 100,000 clones, around nine tenths of them singletons. The antigens of these receptors remain unknown. The material sequenced was unstimulated CD8+ T cells sorted from spleen or lymph node cells, taken before intestinal transplant. These receptors all come from a human donor who received an intestinal transplant.

This clone came up once. The V call is TRBV9, the J call TRBJ2-5, with D possibly matching TRBD2 (6 bases). V was cut by 4 bases and J by 1 base, with 14 bases left in between. The CDR3 is 15 residues long. Germline V CDR1 and CDR2: SGDLS, YYNGEE. Written as DNA, the CDR3 is TGTGCCAGCAGCCTCGGTGGAGGGACCCAAGAGACCCAGTACTTC. This sequence encodes CASSLGGGTQETQYF.

The chain is built from TRBV30 and TRBJ1-1; D gene unclear. From germline, CDR1 is GTSNPN and CDR2 SVGIG (reference sequence). V lost 3 bases to trimming and J lost 0 bases, with 8 bases between them. This CDR3 has 13 amino acids. DNA for the CDR3: TGTGCCTGGAGATGGCAGATGAACACTGAAGCTTTCTTT. It codes for CAWRWQMNTEAFF.

This chain links TRBV19 with TRBJ1-4; D ambiguous. The length of the CDR3 is 14 residues. Germline V gene data show CDR1 as LNHDA and CDR2 as SQIVND (reference sequence). Trimming removed 3 bases at V and 8 bases at J, with 13 bases between. CDR3 amino acids: CASSIGVFDEKLFF. CDR3 bases: TGTGCCAGTAGTATTGGGGTTTTTGACGAAAAACTGTTTTTT.

This chain links TRBV2 with TRBJ1-3; no definite D call. Trimming pared 8 bases from V and 3 bases from J, leaving 23 bases between. The CDR3 is 17 residues long. CDR1 and CDR2 from the germline V gene are SNHLY and FYNNEI. CDR3 protein: CASAPPLGEVDGNTIYF. In DNA form, the CDR3 reads TGTGCCAGCGCCCCCCCCCTTGGGGAAGTTGATGGAAACACCATATATTTT.

The V and J genes are TRBV9 and TRBJ2-1; 16 bases match TRBD2. V lost 4 bases, J lost 2 bases, and 12 bases stayed unmatched. The length of the CDR3 is 20 residues. CDR1 and CDR2 from the germline V gene are SGDLS and YYNGEE. CDR3 sequence reads: CASSSAAGTSGRGPYNEQFF. The CDR3 nucleotides read TGTGCCAGCAGCTCAGCAGCCGGGACTAGCGGGAGGGGACCCTACAATGAGCAGTTCTTC.

This chain joins TRBV9 and TRBJ2-7; D gene uncertain. The germline V and J ends were trimmed by 0 bases and 5 bases, with 6 bases remaining between them. Germline CDR1 is SGDLS and CDR2 is YYNGEE. CDR3 length: 12 amino acids. CDR3 DNA: TGTGCCAGCAGCGTAGGGTCTGACGAGCAGTACTTC. It translates to CASSVGSDEQYF.

This chain links TRBV19 with TRBJ2-1, with D tentatively TRBD2 (5 bases). CDR1 is LNHDA, CDR2 SQIVND, per germline (reference sequence). The CDR3 sequence is 15 residues long. The germline V and J ends were trimmed by 5 bases and 0 bases, with 11 bases remaining between them. This CDR3 reads CASSLFGDSYNEQFF. DNA for the CDR3: TGTGCCAGTAGTTTGTTCGGGGACTCCTACAATGAGCAGTTCTTC. The full variable domain, with the rest looked up from reference TRBV19 and TRBJ2-1, is DGGITQSPKYLFRKEGQNVTLSCEQNLNHDAMYWYRQDPGQGLRLIYYSQIVNDFQKGDIAEGYSVSREKKESFPLTVTSAQKNPTAFYLCASSLFGDSYNEQFFGPGTRLTVL.

The genes are TRBV5-1 and TRBJ1-1; unclear D gene. Trimming removed 3 bases at V and 3 bases at J, with 9 bases between. There are 13 residues in the CDR3. Germline V gene sequence: CDR1 SGHRS, CDR2 YFSETQ. CDR3 nucleotides: TGCGCCAGCAGCTCATCAGGAGACACTGAAGCTTTCTTT. Its translation is CASSSSGDTEAFF.

Notes on this clone: Other DNA variants within this sample encode the same CDR3. V and J are TRBV27 and TRBJ2-7; unclear D gene. Trimming pared 2 bases from V and 0 bases from J, leaving 5 bases between. Germline assignment: CDR1 MNHEY and CDR2 SMNVEV (reference sequence). CDR3 length equals 13 residues. The CDR3 DNA is TGTGCCAGCAGTTTAACGAGCTCCTACGAGCAGTACTTC. Its protein is CASSLTSSYEQYF.

The J gene is TRBJ1-3, the V gene TRBV19; no reliable D call. Germline V gives CDR1 LNHDA, CDR2 SQIVND (reference sequence). V gave up 7 bases and J gave up 3 bases, with 1 base separating them. The CDR3 consists of 10 residues. CDR3 DNA: TGTGCCAGTAATGGAAACACCATATATTTT. Amino acids: CASNGNTIYF.

This chain links TRBV2 with TRBJ2-5, with TRBD1 identical over 7 bases. The CDR3 has 15 amino acids. Per the germline V gene, CDR1 is SNHLY and CDR2 is FYNNEI. The junction had 14 bases not matched to a gene; V was cut back by 8 bases and J by 5 bases. CDR3: CASGRGQGVGETQYF. Here the CDR3 DNA reads TGTGCCAGCGGGAGAGGGCAGGGGGTCGGGGAGACCCAGTACTTC. Complete variable domain (other parts from reference TRBV2 and TRBJ2-5): EPEVTQTPSHQVTQMGQEVILRCVPISNHLYFYWYRQILGQKVEFLVSFYNNEISEKSEIFDDQFSVERPDGSNFTLKIRSTKLEDSAMYFCASGRGQGVGETQYFGPGTRLLVL.

The gene calls are TRBV7-6 and TRBJ1-3; no clear D. The germline V gene has CDR1 SGHVS and CDR2 FNYEAQ. The CDR3 totals 16 residues. Deletions cut 5 bases from V and 0 bases from J, with 14 bases between. CDR3 nucleotide sequence: TGTGCCAGCAGCCCCGGGCCAGGTTACTCTGGAAACACCATATATTTT. It yields the protein CASSPGPGYSGNTIYF.

The V and J genes are TRBV27 and TRBJ2-2; possibly TRBD1 or TRBD2 for D (5 bases each). The CDR3 has 17 residues. Per the germline V gene, CDR1 is MNHEY and CDR2 is SMNVEV (reference sequence). V lost 2 bases and J 1 base, leaving 14 bases between the germline ends. In DNA, the CDR3 is TGTGCCAGCAGTTTAATGGGGCCGGAGGTGAACACCGGGGAGCTGTTTTTT. It codes for CASSLMGPEVNTGELFF.

This clone was counted once. The genes are TRBV19 and TRBJ2-7; D is undetermined. The V gene's germline CDR1 is LNHDA and CDR2 SQIVND (reference sequence). CDR3 length: 13 residues. V was trimmed by 2 bases and J by 1 base, leaving 6 bases between them. CDR3 region: CASSIWGSYEQYF. CDR3 DNA: TGTGCCAGTAGTATATGGGGATCCTACGAGCAGTACTTC.

V and J are TRBV15 and TRBJ2-1; D perhaps matches TRBD2 (6 bases). This CDR3 is built from 15 residues. Trimming removed 4 bases at V and 3 bases at J, with 13 bases between. Per the germline V gene, CDR1 is LNHNV and CDR2 is YYDKDF (reference sequence). The CDR3 DNA reads TGTGCCACCAGCAAAGGGACTTCCCTCTACAATGAGCAGTTCTTC. Residues: CATSKGTSLYNEQFF.

The chain joins TRBV2 to TRBJ1-4; D is undetermined. Trimming removed 3 bases from V and 6 bases from J, with 20 bases in between. CDR1 and CDR2 (germline): SNHLY, FYNNEI. This CDR3 is built from 17 residues. CDR3 protein: CASSDLGLGPYHEKLFF. CDR3 bases: TGTGCCAGCAGTGACCTTGGGCTAGGACCTTACCATGAAAAACTGTTTTTT.

The chain uses TRBV27 and TRBJ2-1; the D is unclear. With 2 bases removed from V and 5 bases from J, the gap between germline ends came to 7 bases. This CDR3 spans 13 amino acids. CDR1 is MNHEY, CDR2 SMNVEV, per germline (reference sequence). CDR3 in amino acids: CASSLGFDNEQFF. The CDR3 nucleotides read TGTGCCAGCAGTTTAGGCTTTGACAATGAGCAGTTCTTC.

J is TRBJ2-7 and V is TRBV5-6; 8 bases agree with TRBD2. Germline assignment: CDR1 SGHDT and CDR2 YYEEEE. The CDR3 totals 14 residues. V shed 0 bases and J 3 bases; nucleotides not matched to a gene: 2. CDR3 DNA: TGTGCCAGCAGCTTGGGGGGACTAGACTACGAGCAGTACTTC. Its protein is CASSLGGLDYEQYF. The full variable domain, in which reference TRBV5-6 and TRBJ2-7 provide the parts outside the CDR3, is DAGVTQSPTHLIKTRGQQVTLRCSPKSGHDTVSWYQQALGQGPQFIFQYYEEEERQRGNFPDRFSGHQFPNYSSELNVNALLLGDSALYLCASSLGGLDYEQYFGPGTRLTVT.

In its sample, this clone was seen once. The chain has TRBV27 and TRBJ2-2; 10 nucleotides agree with TRBD2. Germline V gives CDR1 MNHEY, CDR2 SMNVEV (reference sequence). CDR3 size: 16 residues. J was trimmed by 3 bases and V by 5 bases; bases with no gene match: 6. CDR3 bases: TGTGCCAGCAGTCAAGTAGCGGGAGGTCACACCGGGGAGCTGTTTTTT. Protein: CASSQVAGGHTGELFF.

The chain is built from TRBV6-5 and TRBJ1-5, with D possibly matching TRBD1 (6 bases). The germline CDR1 and CDR2 sequences are MNHEY and SVGAGI. The CDR3 consists of 14 residues. V shed 5 bases and J shed 7 bases, with 15 bases lying between them. The CDR3 DNA reads as TGTGCCAGCAGTCTAACTGGGGGCCCCCAGCCCCAGCATTTT. Residues: CASSLTGGPQPQHF.